The rows below give T cell receptor beta chains drawn from one sample of a study of identical twins. TCRdb independently ran MiXCR on the 5' RACE reads; one entry per CDR3 protein. Of about 240,000 distinct CDR3 sequences in the sample, more than 9% are singletons; the top ten hold roughly 10%. Sequenced: memory T cells sorted from blood. Receptor source: a man aged 50 to 59 in good health. CDR3s include the opening cysteine and the closing phenylalanine or tryptophan. Fields, in order: D gene, clone size, J gene, V gene, CDR3 protein, CDR3 DNA. A D gene is named only where the DNA matches it firmly. Size is stated for part of the rows, as once, few or many counts, or as a class when the clone is expanded.

>TRBD1|.|TRBJ1-6|TRBV28
CASTWGQSYNSPLHF
TGTGCCAGCACCTGGGGACAGTCCTATAATTCACCCCTCCACTTT
>.|many|TRBJ1-1|TRBV3-1
CASSRGGRNTEAFF
TGTGCCAGCAGCCGCGGGGGACGGAACACTGAAGCTTTCTTT
>.|.|TRBJ2-1|TRBV27
CASSFPELGNEQFF
TGTGCCAGCAGTTTCCCAGAGCTGGGCAATGAGCAGTTCTTC
>.|few|TRBJ2-3|TRBV6-1
CASTKDSTDTQYF
TGTGCCAGCACGAAAGACAGCACAGATACGCAGTATTTT
>.|many|TRBJ2-1|TRBV9
CASSAAGPSYNEQFF
TGTGCCAGCAGCGCGGCGGGACCATCCTACAATGAGCAGTTCTTC
>TRBD2|.|TRBJ2-7|TRBV20-1
CSAKGVAGGQVYEQYF
TGCAGTGCTAAGGGCGTAGCGGGAGGGCAAGTTTACGAGCAGTACTTC
>TRBD1|many|TRBJ2-7|TRBV15
CATKRQGSDEQYF
TGTGCCACCAAAAGACAGGGGTCCGACGAGCAGTACTTC
>TRBD2|.|TRBJ2-1|TRBV7-6
CASSSLTSGIYNEQFF
TGTGCCAGCAGCTCCCTAACTAGCGGGATTTACAATGAGCAGTTCTTC
>TRBD2|few|TRBJ2-7|TRBV5-1
CASSLAGTSGTEQYF
TGCGCCAGCAGCTTGGCAGGGACTAGTGGAACCGAGCAGTACTTC
>.|many|TRBJ1-3|TRBV20-1
CSARVAGGPKSLRNSGNTIYF
TGCAGTGCTAGAGTAGCCGGGGGGCCAAAATCCCTACGCAACTCTGGAAACACCATATATTTT